The next 11 T cell receptor beta chains were all read from a single sample in a study of blood T cell repertoires in COVID-19 (dated by TCRdb to 2019 to 2021). The protocol used for the library was the immunoSEQ multiplex PCR assay. TCRdb holds this immuneACCESS table with in-frame rearrangements only. Some clones are missing; in checked studies, unresolved V genes explain under half, and the rest has no known cause. Recorded for this sample are fewer than 250,000 clones; around four fifths of them occurred a single time. Approximately 20% of the sample is in the top ten clones. What was sequenced was peripheral blood. All receptors come from a man aged 25 to 40 with active or convalescent COVID-19.

The rearrangement links TRBV18 to TRBJ2-1; tentative D call: TRBD2 (6 bases). The length of the CDR3 is 14 residues. V shed 3 bases and J shed 7 bases, with 13 bases lying between them. Germline lookup yields CDR1 KGHSH and CDR2 LQKENI. The CDR3 loop is CASSPGVSGNEQFF. The DNA of the CDR3 is TGTGCCAGCTCACCGGGGGTGAGCGGGAATGAGCAGTTCTTC. Based on the CDR3 plus reference TRBV18 and TRBJ2-1, the full variable domain is NAGVMQNPRHLVRRRGQEARLRCSPMKGHSHVYWYRQLPEEGLKFMVYLQKENIIDESGMPKERFSAEFPKEGPSILRIQQVVRGDSAAYFCASSPGVSGNEQFFGPGTRLTVL.

This chain uses TRBV7-9 with TRBJ2-1; 9 nucleotides match TRBD1. The V and J ends lost 4 bases and 5 bases, in that order; junction bases with no gene match: 6. CDR3 length: 15 amino acids. Germline V gene data show CDR1 as SEHNR and CDR2 as FQNEAQ (reference sequence). The DNA of the CDR3 is TGTGCCAGCAGCTCGACCGGGACAGGGAACAATGAGCAGTTCTTC. Protein: CASSSTGTGNNEQFF. The variable domain in full, completed from reference TRBV7-9 and TRBJ2-1, reads DTGVSQNPRHKITKRGQNVTFRCDPISEHNRLYWYRQTLGQGPEFLTYFQNEAQLEKSRLLSDRFSAERPKGSFSTLEIQRTEQGDSAMYLCASSSTGTGNNEQFFGPGTRLTVL.

In nucleotides, the CDR3 is TGCGCCAGCAGTGAGAGGTCGACAGGGGGGCTTGAGCAGTACTTC. It yields the protein CASSERSTGGLEQYF. This chain uses TRBV10-2 with TRBJ2-7; 9 nucleotides align to TRBD1. CDR3 length: 15 amino acids. After removal of 2 bases from V and 7 bases from J, the junction contained 9 bases not matched to a gene. Germline V lookup: CDR1 WSHSY, CDR2 SAAADI.

To note about this clone: Other DNA sequences within the sample encode an identical CDR3. The chain couples TRBV19 to TRBJ2-1, with TRBD2 matching over 9 bases. The J segment lost 4 bases and the V segment lost 1 base, leaving 2 bases of the junction unmatched. The germline V gene has CDR1 LNHDA and CDR2 SQIVND (reference sequence). The CDR3 is 15 residues long. CDR3 sequence reads: CASSIAAGGYNEQFF. DNA for the CDR3: TGTGCCAGTAGTATAGCTGCGGGGGGGTACAATGAGCAGTTCTTC.

V gene TRBV4-3 combines with J gene TRBJ2-7; D not resolved. The CDR3 totals 15 residues. Germline V gives CDR1 LGHNA, CDR2 YSLEER. V lost 2 bases, J lost 2 bases, and 13 bases lay in between. The CDR3 DNA follows: TGCGCCAGCAGCCAATTTCCGGCGGAAACCTACGAGCAGTACTTC. Encoded protein: CASSQFPAETYEQYF.

V and J are TRBV28 and TRBJ2-7; the match to TRBD1 covers 8 bases. This CDR3 contains 13 residues. In germline, CDR1 is MDHEN, CDR2 SYDVKM. Unmatched junction bases numbered 4, after V lost 5 bases and J lost 4 bases. CDR3 sequence: CASSRDRRYEQYF. Here the CDR3 DNA reads TGTGCCAGCAGTCGGGACAGGAGATACGAGCAGTACTTC.

This chain uses TRBV7-2 with TRBJ2-3; 8 bases map to TRBD2. The J segment lost 0 bases and the V segment lost 4 bases, leaving 6 bases of the junction unmatched. This CDR3 is built from 16 residues. The germline gives CDR1 SGHTA, CDR2 FQGNSA. This chain's CDR3 is CASSSPGLGSTDTQYF. In DNA form, the CDR3 reads TGTGCCAGCAGCTCCCCGGGACTAGGGAGCACAGATACGCAGTATTTT.

This chain joins TRBV6-5 and TRBJ2-5; 7 nucleotides match TRBD2. Trimming cost V 2 bases and J 1 base; bases outside gene matches: 7. The CDR3 extends over 16 amino acids. Germline V gene data show CDR1 as MNHEY and CDR2 as SVGAGI. The CDR3 DNA reads TGTGCCAGCAGTTACGGGTCGGGAGGCCTCCAAGAGACCCAGTACTTC. As protein: CASSYGSGGLQETQYF.

The rearrangement uses TRBV27 and TRBJ1-5; 9 bases agree with TRBD1. CDR3 size: 13 residues. Trimming at V came to 5 bases and at J to 7 bases, leaving 3 bases not matched to a gene. CDR1 MNHEY and CDR2 SMNVEV come from the germline V gene (reference sequence). This CDR3 is CASSRQGEQPQHF. The CDR3 nucleotides read TGTGCCAGCAGTCGACAGGGGGAACAGCCCCAGCATTTT.

V is TRBV7-3 and J is TRBJ2-7, with TRBD2 as a possible D gene (6 bases). Germline V gene lookup returns CDR1 SGHTA and CDR2 FQGTGA. The CDR3 is 13 amino acids. V shed 3 bases and J shed 5 bases, with 11 bases lying between them. The CDR3 sequence: CASSLGGWDEQYF. DNA of the CDR3: TGTGCCAGCAGCTTGGGAGGTTGGGACGAGCAGTACTTC.

The V and J genes are TRBV29-1 and TRBJ2-7; 9 bases map to TRBD2. CDR3 size: 15 residues. The germline V gene has CDR1 SQVTM and CDR2 ANQGSEA. V lost 3 bases to trimming and J lost 4 bases; unmatched junction nucleotides: 10. For the CDR3, the DNA is TGCAGCGTTGACGTAGTAGCGGGAGTCCTTTACGAGCAGTACTTC. Translated: CSVDVVAGVLYEQYF.